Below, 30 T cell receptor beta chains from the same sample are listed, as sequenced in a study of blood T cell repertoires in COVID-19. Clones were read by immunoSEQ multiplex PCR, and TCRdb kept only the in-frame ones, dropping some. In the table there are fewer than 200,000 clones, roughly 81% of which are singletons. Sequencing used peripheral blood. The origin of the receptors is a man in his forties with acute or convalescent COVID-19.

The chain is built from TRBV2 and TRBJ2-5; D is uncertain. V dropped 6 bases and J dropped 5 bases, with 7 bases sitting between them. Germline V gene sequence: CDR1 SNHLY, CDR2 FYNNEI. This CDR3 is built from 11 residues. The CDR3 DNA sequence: TGTGCCAGCAGCTCACGGGAGACCCAGTACTTC. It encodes CASSSRETQYF. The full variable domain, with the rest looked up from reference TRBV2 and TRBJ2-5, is EPEVTQTPSHQVTQMGQEVILRCVPISNHLYFYWYRQILGQKVEFLVSFYNNEISEKSEIFDDQFSVERPDGSNFTLKIRSTKLEDSAMYFCASSSRETQYFGPGTRLLVL.

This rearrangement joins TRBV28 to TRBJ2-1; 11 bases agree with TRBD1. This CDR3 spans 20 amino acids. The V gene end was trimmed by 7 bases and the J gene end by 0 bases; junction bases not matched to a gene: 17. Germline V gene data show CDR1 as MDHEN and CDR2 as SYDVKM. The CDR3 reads CASKILGQGVLPRSYNEQFF. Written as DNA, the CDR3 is TGTGCCAGCAAAATATTGGGACAGGGGGTTCTACCCCGCTCCTACAATGAGCAGTTCTTC.

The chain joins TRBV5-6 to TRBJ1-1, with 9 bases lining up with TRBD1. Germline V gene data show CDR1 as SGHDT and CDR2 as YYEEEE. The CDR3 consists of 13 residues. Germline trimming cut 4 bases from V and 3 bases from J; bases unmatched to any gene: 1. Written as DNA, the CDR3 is TGTGCCAGCAGCCGGGACAGGGACACTGAAGCTTTCTTT. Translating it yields CASSRDRDTEAFF.

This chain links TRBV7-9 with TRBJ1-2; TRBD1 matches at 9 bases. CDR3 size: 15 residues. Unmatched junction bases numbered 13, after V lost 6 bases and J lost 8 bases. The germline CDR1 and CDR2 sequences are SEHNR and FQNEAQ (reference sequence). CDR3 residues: CASREWDRDYAGYTF. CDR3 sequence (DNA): TGTGCCAGCAGGGAATGGGACAGGGACTATGCAGGCTACACCTTC.

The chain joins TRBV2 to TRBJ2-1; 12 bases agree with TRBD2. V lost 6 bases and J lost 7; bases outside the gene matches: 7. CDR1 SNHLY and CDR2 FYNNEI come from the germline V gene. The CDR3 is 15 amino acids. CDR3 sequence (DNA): TGTGCCAGCAGGGGGACTAGCGGGCAACGGAATGAGCAGTTCTTC. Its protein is CASRGTSGQRNEQFF.

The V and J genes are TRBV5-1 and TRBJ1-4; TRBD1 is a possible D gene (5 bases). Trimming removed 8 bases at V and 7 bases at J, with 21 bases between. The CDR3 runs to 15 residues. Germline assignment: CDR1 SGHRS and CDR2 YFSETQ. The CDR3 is CASREEGRESEKLFF. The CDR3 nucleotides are TGCGCCAGTCGAGAGGAGGGACGGGAGAGTGAAAAACTGTTTTTT.

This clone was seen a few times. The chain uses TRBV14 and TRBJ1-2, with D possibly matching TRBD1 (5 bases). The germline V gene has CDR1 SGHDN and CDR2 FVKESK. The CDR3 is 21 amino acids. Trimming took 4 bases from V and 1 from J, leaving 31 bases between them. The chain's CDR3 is CASSPKRLYQGPSVINYGYTF. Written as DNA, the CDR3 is TGTGCCAGCAGCCCTAAACGCCTCTACCAGGGTCCGTCGGTGATTAACTATGGCTACACCTTC.

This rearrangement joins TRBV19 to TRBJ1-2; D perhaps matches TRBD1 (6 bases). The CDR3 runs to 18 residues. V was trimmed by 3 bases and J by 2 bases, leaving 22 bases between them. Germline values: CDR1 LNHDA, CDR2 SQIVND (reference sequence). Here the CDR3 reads CASSIGGRRSGTNYGYTF. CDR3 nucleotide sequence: TGTGCCAGTAGTATTGGGGGCAGGCGTTCGGGCACCAACTATGGCTACACCTTC.

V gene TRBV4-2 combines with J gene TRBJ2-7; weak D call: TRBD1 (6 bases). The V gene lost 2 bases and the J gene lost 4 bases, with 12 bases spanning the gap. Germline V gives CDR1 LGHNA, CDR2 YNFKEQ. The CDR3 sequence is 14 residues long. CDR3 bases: TGTGCCAGCAGCCAATATGCAGGGGTGTACGAGCAGTACTTC. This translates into CASSQYAGVYEQYF.

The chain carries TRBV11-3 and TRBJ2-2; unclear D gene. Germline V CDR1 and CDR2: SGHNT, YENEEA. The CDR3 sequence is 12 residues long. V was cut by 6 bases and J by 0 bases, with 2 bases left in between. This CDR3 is CASSTNTGELFF. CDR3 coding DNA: TGTGCCAGCAGTACGAACACCGGGGAGCTGTTTTTT.

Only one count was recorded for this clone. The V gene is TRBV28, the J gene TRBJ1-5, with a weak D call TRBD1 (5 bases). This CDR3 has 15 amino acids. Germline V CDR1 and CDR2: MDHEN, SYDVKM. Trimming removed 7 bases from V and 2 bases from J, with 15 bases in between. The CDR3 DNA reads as TGTGCCAGCATCCTGGGCGGGGGTGGCAATCAGCCCCAGCATTTT. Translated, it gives CASILGGGGNQPQHF.

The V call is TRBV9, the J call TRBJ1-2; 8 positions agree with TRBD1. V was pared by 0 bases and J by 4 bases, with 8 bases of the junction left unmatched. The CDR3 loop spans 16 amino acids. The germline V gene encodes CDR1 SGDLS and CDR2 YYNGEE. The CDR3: CASSVEAGGLVYGYTF. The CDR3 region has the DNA TGTGCCAGCAGCGTAGAGGCAGGGGGCTTAGTCTATGGCTACACCTTC.

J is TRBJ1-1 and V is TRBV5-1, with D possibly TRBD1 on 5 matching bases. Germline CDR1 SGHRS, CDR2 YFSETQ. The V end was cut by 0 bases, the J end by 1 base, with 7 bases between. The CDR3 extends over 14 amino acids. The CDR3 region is CASSLEQGNTEAFF. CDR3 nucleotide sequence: TGCGCCAGCAGCTTGGAGCAGGGGAACACTGAAGCTTTCTTT.

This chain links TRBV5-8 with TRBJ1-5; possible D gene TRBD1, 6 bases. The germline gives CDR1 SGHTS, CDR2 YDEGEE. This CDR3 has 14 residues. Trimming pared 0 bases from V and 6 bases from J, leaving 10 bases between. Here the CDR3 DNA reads TGTGCCAGCAGCTTGGTCAGGGGCAGTCAGCCCCAGCATTTT. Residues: CASSLVRGSQPQHF.

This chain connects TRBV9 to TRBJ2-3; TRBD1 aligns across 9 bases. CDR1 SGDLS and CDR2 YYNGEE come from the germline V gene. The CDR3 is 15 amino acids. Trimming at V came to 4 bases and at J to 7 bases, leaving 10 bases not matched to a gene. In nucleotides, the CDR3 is TGTGCCAGCAGCCCTGAGGACAGGGGAAGGAATACGCAGTATTTT. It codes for CASSPEDRGRNTQYF.

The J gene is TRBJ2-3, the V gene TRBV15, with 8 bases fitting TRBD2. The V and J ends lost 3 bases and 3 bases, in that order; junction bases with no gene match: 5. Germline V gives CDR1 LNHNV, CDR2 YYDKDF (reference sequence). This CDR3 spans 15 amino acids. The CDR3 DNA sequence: TGTGCCACCAGCAGGAGCGGGGGCAAGACAGATACGCAGTATTTT. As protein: CATSRSGGKTDTQYF. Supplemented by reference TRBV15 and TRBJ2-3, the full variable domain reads DAMVIQNPRYQVTQFGKPVTLSCSQTLNHNVMYWYQQKSSQAPKLLFHYYDKDFNNEADTPDNFQSRRPNTSFCFLDIRSPGLGDTAMYLCATSRSGGKTDTQYFGPGTRLTVL.

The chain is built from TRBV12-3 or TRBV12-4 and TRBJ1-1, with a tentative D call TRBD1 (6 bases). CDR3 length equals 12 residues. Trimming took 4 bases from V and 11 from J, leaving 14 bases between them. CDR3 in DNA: TGTGCCAGCAGTTCAAAGGGGGTGTGGGCTTTCTTT. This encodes CASSSKGVWAFF.

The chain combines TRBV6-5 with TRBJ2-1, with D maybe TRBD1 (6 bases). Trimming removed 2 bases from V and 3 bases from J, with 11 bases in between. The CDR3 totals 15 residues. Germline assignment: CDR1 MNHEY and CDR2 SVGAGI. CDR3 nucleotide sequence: TGTGCCAGCAGTTACCGGGACACTGTCTACAATGAGCAGTTCTTC. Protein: CASSYRDTVYNEQFF.

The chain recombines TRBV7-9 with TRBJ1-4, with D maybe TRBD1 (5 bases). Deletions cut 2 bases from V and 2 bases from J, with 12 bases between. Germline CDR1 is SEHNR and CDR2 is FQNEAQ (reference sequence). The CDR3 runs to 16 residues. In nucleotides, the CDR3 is TGTGCCAGCAGCTTACCGCAGGGTTGGACTAATGAAAAACTGTTTTTT. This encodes CASSLPQGWTNEKLFF.

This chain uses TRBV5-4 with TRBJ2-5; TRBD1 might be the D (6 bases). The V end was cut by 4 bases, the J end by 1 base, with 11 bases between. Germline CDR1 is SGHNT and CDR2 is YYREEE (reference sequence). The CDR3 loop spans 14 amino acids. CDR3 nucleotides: TGTGCCAGCAGCACGATAGGGGGCCAAGAGACCCAGTACTTC. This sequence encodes CASSTIGGQETQYF.

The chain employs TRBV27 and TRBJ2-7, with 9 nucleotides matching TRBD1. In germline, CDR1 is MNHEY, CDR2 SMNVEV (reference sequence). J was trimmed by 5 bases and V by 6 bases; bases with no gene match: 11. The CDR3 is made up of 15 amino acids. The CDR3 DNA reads TGTGCCAGCAGGAAACTCACCGGGACAGGGAACGAGCAGTACTTC. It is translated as CASRKLTGTGNEQYF.

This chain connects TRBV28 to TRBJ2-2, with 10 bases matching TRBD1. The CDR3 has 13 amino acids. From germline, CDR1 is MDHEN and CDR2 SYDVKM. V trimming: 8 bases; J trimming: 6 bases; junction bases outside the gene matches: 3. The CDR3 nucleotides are TGTGCCAGCTTTGGACAGGGGGCCGGGGAGCTGTTTTTT. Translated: CASFGQGAGELFF.

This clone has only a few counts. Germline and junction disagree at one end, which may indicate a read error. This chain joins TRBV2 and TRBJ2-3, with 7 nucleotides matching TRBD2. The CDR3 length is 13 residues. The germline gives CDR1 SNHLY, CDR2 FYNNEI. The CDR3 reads CASSEPPGGGAQF. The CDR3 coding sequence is TGTGCCAGCAGTGAACCCCCTGGCGGGGGTGCACAGTTT.

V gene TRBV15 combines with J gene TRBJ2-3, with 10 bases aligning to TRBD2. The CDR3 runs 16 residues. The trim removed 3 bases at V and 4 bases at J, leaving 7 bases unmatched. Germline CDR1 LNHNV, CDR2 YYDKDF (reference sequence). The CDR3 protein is CATSSSVAGGSDTQYF. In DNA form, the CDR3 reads TGTGCCACCAGCAGTAGCGTAGCGGGGGGCTCAGATACGCAGTATTTT.

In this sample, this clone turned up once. This CDR3 is CASSRDGGPRGYTF. The CDR3, as DNA: TGTGCCAGCAGCAGAGACGGGGGACCGAGGGGCTACACCTTC. The V call is TRBV3-1 (or the pseudogene TRBV3-2), the J call TRBJ1-2; D may be TRBD1 (5 bases). This CDR3 spans 14 amino acids. Trimming took off 5 bases at V and 8 bases at J, with 18 bases between the two ends. Germline lookup yields CDR1 LGHDT and CDR2 YNNKEL (reference sequence).

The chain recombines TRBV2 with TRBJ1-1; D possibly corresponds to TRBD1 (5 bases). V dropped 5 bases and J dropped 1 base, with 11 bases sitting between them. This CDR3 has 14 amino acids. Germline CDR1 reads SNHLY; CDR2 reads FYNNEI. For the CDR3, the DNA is TGTGCCAGCAGTTCTCGACAGAAGAACACTGAAGCTTTCTTT. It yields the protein CASSSRQKNTEAFF.

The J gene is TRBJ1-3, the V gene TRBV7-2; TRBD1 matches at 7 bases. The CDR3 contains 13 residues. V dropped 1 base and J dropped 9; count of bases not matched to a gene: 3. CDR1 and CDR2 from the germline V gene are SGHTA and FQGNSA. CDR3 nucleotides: TGTGCCAGCAGCTTAGACAGGGGCCGCACCATATATTTT. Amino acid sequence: CASSLDRGRTIYF.

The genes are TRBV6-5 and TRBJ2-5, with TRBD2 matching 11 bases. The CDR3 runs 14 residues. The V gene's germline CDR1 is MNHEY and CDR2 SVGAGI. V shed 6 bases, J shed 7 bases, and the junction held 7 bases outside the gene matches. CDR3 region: CASSDSGGAWTQYF. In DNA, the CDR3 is TGTGCCAGCAGCGATAGCGGGGGGGCCTGGACCCAGTACTTC.

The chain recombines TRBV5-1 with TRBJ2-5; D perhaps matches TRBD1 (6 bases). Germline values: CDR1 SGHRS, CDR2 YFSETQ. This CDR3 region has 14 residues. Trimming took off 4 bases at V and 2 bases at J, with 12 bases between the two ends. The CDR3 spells CASSPDSIQETQYF. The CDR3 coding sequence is TGCGCCAGCAGCCCGGACAGCATACAAGAGACCCAGTACTTC.

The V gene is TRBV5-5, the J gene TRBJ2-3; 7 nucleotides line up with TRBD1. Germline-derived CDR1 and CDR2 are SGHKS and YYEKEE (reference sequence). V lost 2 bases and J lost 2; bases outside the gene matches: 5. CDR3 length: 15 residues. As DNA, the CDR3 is TGTGCCAGCAGCTTCCGGGACAGCTTCACAGATACGCAGTATTTT. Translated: CASSFRDSFTDTQYF.